The source of this T cell receptor beta chain is a study of PD-1 blockade in classical Hodgkin lymphoma. Overall study results and limits: At C4D1, TCR diversity had climbed significantly for CD4+ cells, though not for CD8+ cells.

With regard to this clone: Its matching antigen is unknown.

Brentuximab vedotin exposure varied among the patients, all of whom had relapsed after autologous stem cell transplantation. PBMCs, once thawed, yielded CD8+ T cells isolated by magnetic negative selection. The best responses consisted of complete response, partial response or progressive disease. Profiled with immunoSEQ multiplex PCR; TCRdb holds only in-frame clones, not every one. This table holds 25,000 to 30,000 clones, 88% found once. The sample in question was CD8+ T cells from blood, obtained at baseline. This TCR came from a human donor with classical Hodgkin lymphoma.

The CDR3 reads CASSSSGQEQNEQFF. DNA for the CDR3: TGTGCCAGCAGCTCCAGTGGACAGGAACAAAATGAGCAGTTCTTC. The chain uses TRBV7-9 and TRBJ2-1, with TRBD1 matching over 7 bases. V shed 4 bases, J shed 7 bases, and the junction held 10 bases outside the gene matches. Germline V gives CDR1 SEHNR, CDR2 FQNEAQ (reference sequence). The CDR3 has 15 amino acids.